This is a list of T cell receptor beta chains from one sample in a study of technical replicates of blood from a handful of donors. Some clones are missing from TCRdb's copy, which holds only in-frame ones; the method was immunoSEQ multiplex PCR. The table has tens of thousands of clones, over 80% seen once. The sequencing sample was made of T cells isolated from PBMCs. Receptors originate from a human donor in good health. Each CDR3 is given with its conserved first and last residue. D genes are given only for firm matches. Size is stated for part of the rows, as once, few or many counts, or as a class when the clone is expanded.

d_gene	v_gene	abundance	j_gene	CDR3nt	CDR3aa
-	TRBV28	-	TRBJ1-1	TGTGCCAGCAGTTTAGTTACGGGGGGCGGGAACACTGAAGCTTTCTTT	CASSLVTGGGNTEAFF
TRBD1	TRBV7-9	once	TRBJ2-7	TGTGCCAGCAGCTTAGTCCGGGACAGGGGGCATGAGCAGTACTTC	CASSLVRDRGHEQYF
-	TRBV10-3	-	TRBJ1-1	TGTGCCTCAGGTACTTTGACAGGAAACACTGAAGCTTTCTTT	CASGTLTGNTEAFF
-	TRBV18	-	TRBJ2-7	TGTGCCAGCTCACCACCGAGTCGGGACATCAACGAGCAGTACTTC	CASSPPSRDINEQYF
-	TRBV28	-	TRBJ2-3	TGTGCCAGCAGTTTCAGCAGGGGCGGCACAGATACGCAGTATTTT	CASSFSRGGTDTQYF
TRBD1	TRBV4-1	-	TRBJ2-7	TGCGCCAGCAGCCAAGAGGGACAGAACTACGAGCAGTACTTC	CASSQEGQNYEQYF
-	TRBV30	-	TRBJ1-6	TGTGCCTGGCTCCGGGACTATAATTCACCCCTCCACTTT	CAWLRDYNSPLHF
TRBD2	TRBV10-2	-	TRBJ2-3	TGCGCCAGCAGTGTTTCTAGCGGGAGTGGAACAGATACGCAGTATTTT	CASSVSSGSGTDTQYF
TRBD1	TRBV6-6	-	TRBJ1-1	TGTGCCAGCATCCCCGGGACAGTGAACACTGAAGCTTTCTTT	CASIPGTVNTEAFF
-	TRBV4-1	-	TRBJ2-7	TGCGCCAGCAGCCTTTCCAGGGCAGTGGTCCACGAGCAGTACTTC	CASSLSRAVVHEQYF
-	TRBV11-3	once	TRBJ2-5	TGTGCCAGCAGCTTAGGGTTGGGGGCGAACCTTCAAGAGACCCAGTACTTC	CASSLGLGANLQETQYF
TRBD1	TRBV6-1	-	TRBJ2-3	TGTGCCAGCAGTGCCCGACAGGGGAGCACAGATACGCAGTATTTT	CASSARQGSTDTQYF
-	TRBV25-1	once	TRBJ2-1	TGTGCCAGCACTGCCGGGAGTTCATTAAATGAGCAGTTCTTC	CASTAGSSLNEQFF
TRBD1	TRBV14	-	TRBJ1-4	TGTGCCAGCAGACAGGGGGAAAAACTGTTTTTT	CASRQGEKLFF
-	TRBV21-1	-	TRBJ2-4	TGTGCCAGCAGCAAAGGGCGGAATGGCAAAAACATTCAGTACTTC	CASSKGRNGKNIQYF